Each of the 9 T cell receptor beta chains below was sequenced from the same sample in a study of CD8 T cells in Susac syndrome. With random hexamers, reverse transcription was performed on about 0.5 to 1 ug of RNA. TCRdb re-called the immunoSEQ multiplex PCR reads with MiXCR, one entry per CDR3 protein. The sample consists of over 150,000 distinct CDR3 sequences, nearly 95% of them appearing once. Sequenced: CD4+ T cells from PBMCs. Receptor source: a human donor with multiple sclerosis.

CDR3 loop: CASSQDTGRETQYF. The CDR3 coding sequence is TGTGCCAGCAGCCAAGATACGGGGAGAGAGACCCAGTACTTC. The chain recombines TRBV4-2 with TRBJ2-5, with D possibly being TRBD2 (5 bases). This CDR3 region has 14 residues. CDR1 and CDR2 (germline): LGHNA, YNFKEQ. Trimming took 0 bases from V and 4 from J, leaving 9 bases between them.

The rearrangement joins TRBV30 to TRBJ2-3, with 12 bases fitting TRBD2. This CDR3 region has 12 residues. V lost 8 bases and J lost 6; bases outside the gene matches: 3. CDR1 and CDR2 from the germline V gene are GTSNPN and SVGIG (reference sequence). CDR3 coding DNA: TGTGCCCTTACTAGCGGGAGGGATACGCAGTATTTT. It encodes CALTSGRDTQYF.

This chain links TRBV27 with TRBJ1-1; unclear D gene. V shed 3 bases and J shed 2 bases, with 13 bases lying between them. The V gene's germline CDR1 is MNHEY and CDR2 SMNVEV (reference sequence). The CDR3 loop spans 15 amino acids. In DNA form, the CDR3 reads TGTGCCAGCAGTTTCCGATACAGCCTAAACACTGAAGCTTTCTTT. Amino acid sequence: CASSFRYSLNTEAFF.

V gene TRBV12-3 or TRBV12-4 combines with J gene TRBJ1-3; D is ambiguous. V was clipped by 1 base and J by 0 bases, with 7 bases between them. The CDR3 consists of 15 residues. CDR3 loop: CASSLGANSGNTIYF. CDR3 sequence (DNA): TGTGCCAGCAGTTTAGGGGCCAACTCTGGAAACACCATATATTTT.

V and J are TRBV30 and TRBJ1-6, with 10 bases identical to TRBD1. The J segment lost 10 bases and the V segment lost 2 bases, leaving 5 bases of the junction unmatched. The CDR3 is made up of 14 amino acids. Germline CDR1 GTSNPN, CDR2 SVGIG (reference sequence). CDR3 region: CAWSKGQGGSPLHF. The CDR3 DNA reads TGTGCCTGGAGTAAAGGACAGGGGGGATCACCCCTCCACTTT.

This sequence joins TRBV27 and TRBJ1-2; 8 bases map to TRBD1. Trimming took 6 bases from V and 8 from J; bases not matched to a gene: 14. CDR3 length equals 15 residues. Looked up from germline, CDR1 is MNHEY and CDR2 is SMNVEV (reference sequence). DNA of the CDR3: TGTGCCAGCAGAGGCCCGGGCAGGGGGCGGTTGGGCTACACCTTC. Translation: CASRGPGRGRLGYTF.

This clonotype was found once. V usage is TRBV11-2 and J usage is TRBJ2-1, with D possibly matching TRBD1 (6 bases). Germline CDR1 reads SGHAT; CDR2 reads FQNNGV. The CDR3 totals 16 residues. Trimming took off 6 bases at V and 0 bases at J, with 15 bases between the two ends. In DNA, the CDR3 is TGTGCCAGCAGAAGTCAGGGGCTCAGCTCCTACAATGAGCAGTTCTTC. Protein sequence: CASRSQGLSSYNEQFF.

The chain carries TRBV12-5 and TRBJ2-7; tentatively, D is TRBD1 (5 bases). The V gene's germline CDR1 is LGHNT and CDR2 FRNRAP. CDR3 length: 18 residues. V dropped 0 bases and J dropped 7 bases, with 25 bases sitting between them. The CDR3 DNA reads TGTGCTAGTGGTTTGGTTCGAAGGGGTTTCAGGCCGCTCCCGGAGCAGTACTTC. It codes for CASGLVRRGFRPLPEQYF.

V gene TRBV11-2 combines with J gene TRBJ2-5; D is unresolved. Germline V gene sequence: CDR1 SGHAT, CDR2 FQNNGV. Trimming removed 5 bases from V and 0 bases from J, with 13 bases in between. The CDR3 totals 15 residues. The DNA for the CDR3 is TGTGCCAGCAGCCAAACGCTTCGGTACCAAGAGACCCAGTACTTC. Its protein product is CASSQTLRYQETQYF. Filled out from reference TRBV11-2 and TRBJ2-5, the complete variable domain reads EAGVAQSPRYKIIEKRQSVAFWCNPISGHATLYWYQQILGQGPKLLIQFQNNGVVDDSQLPKDRFSAERLKGVDSTLKIQPAKLEDSAVYLCASSQTLRYQETQYFGPGTRLLVL.